The T cell receptor beta chain under discussion was sequenced for a study of blood T cells in healthy people across ages. Whole-study results and caveats: Expanded clonotype changes were possibly confounded by unknown donor CMV status.

As regards this clonotype: What it recognizes is unknown.

A J-beta primer mix and a sample-barcoded 5' primer were used in a second PCR of about 7 to 12 cycles. TCRdb ran MiXCR on the 5' RACE reads and lists one entry per CDR3 protein. The sample yields some 880,000 distinct CDR3 sequences, under 40% seen once. This TCR was recovered from a man younger than 35 in good health. Sequencing was done on a sample of blood.

Here the CDR3 DNA reads TGCAGCGTTGAAGGTTCCCTGACAGAGAGGGACCCCTACAATGAGCAGTTCTTC. Protein product: CSVEGSLTERDPYNEQFF. The V call is TRBV29-1, the J call TRBJ2-1; either TRBD1 or TRBD2 may fit D (5 bases each). Trimming stripped 1 base from V and 2 bases from J, with 21 bases between. Germline V gene lookup returns CDR1 SQVTM and CDR2 ANQGSEA. The CDR3 is 18 amino acids.